Shown below are 31 T cell receptor beta chains from a single sample sequenced in a study of OX40 agonist ivuxolimab in advanced cancers. The repertoire was sequenced with immunoSEQ multiplex PCR; TCRdb's copy has only in-frame clones and lacks some. The table lists 90,000 or so clones, approximately 90% of them singletons. This material consisted of CD4+ or CD8+ T cells sorted from blood, taken in a trial of the OX40 agonist ivuxolimab. The receptor set was obtained from an adult with an advanced solid tumor such as melanoma, head and neck, liver or kidney cancer.

The chain combines TRBV4-3 with TRBJ2-3; weak D call: TRBD2 (5 bases). Trimming cost V 1 base and J 8 bases, with 7 bases left between them. Germline V gene lookup returns CDR1 LGHNA and CDR2 YSLEER. The CDR3 covers 12 residues. CDR3 bases: TGCGCCAGCAGCCAAGGGGCGGGTACGCAGTATTTT. Its translation: CASSQGAGTQYF.

This chain connects TRBV4-3 to TRBJ2-4; 12 nucleotides align to TRBD2. CDR3 length: 16 residues. CDR1 LGHNA and CDR2 YSLEER come from the germline V gene. Trimming at V came to 0 bases and at J to 9 bases, leaving 6 bases not matched to a gene. This chain's CDR3 is CASSQEGLAGGVIQYF. The DNA of the CDR3 is TGCGCCAGCAGCCAAGAAGGCCTAGCGGGGGGGGTCATTCAGTACTTC.

The V and J genes are TRBV10-3 and TRBJ2-4; a weak D match, TRBD1 (6 bases). This CDR3 has 16 residues. V dropped 3 bases and J dropped 3 bases, with 15 bases sitting between them. Per the germline V gene, CDR1 is ENHRY and CDR2 is SYGVKD. CDR3 bases: TGTGCCATCAGTGACGGCAGGGGAATAGGCAAAAACATTCAGTACTTC. The encoded protein is CAISDGRGIGKNIQYF.

This clone was seen only once. CDR3 nucleotide sequence: TGTGCCAGCAGCGTAGCTAATCAGGCTGGTGAGCAGTTCTTC. Translating gives CASSVANQAGEQFF. This chain joins TRBV9 and TRBJ2-1; D gene unclear. Germline values: CDR1 SGDLS, CDR2 YYNGEE. The CDR3 is 14 amino acids. V was pared by 0 bases and J by 9 bases, with 13 bases between.

The chain uses TRBV18 and TRBJ1-1; D is perhaps TRBD1 (6 bases). Germline CDR1 is KGHSH and CDR2 is LQKENI. Trimming removed 0 bases from V and 1 base from J, with 12 bases in between. The CDR3 is 16 amino acids. In nucleotides, the CDR3 is TGTGCCAGCTCACCACCGGTACAGGGCCAGAACACTGAAGCTTTCTTT. Translating it yields CASSPPVQGQNTEAFF.

V gene TRBV19 combines with J gene TRBJ2-2; the D call may be TRBD1 or TRBD2 (6 bases each). The CDR3 runs to 14 residues. The V and J ends lost 10 bases and 2 bases respectively, with 14 bases between them. In germline, CDR1 is LNHDA, CDR2 SQIVND (reference sequence). The CDR3 sequence: CATRGGFNTGELFF. DNA of the CDR3: TGTGCCACCAGAGGGGGGTTTAACACCGGGGAGCTGTTTTTT.

The rearrangement uses TRBV10-2 and TRBJ1-1; 7 bases line up with TRBD1. CDR1 and CDR2 from the germline V gene are WSHSY and SAAADI. Losses at the gene ends were 9 bases for V and 1 base for J; bases not matched to a gene: 5. CDR3 length: 13 amino acids. Written as DNA, the CDR3 is TGCGCCAGTAAGAGGACAGGGAACACTGAAGCTTTCTTT. Protein product: CASKRTGNTEAFF.

The chain links TRBV7-8 to TRBJ2-5; either TRBD1 or TRBD2 may supply D (6 bases each). Germline values: CDR1 SGHVS, CDR2 FQNEAQ. V was cut by 1 base and J by 1 base, with 25 bases left in between. This CDR3 has 20 amino acids. The CDR3 DNA reads as TGTGCCAGCAGCTTAGTATTTTTGAGCCGTGGAGGGGGAGGCCAAGAGACCCAGTACTTC. This encodes CASSLVFLSRGGGGQETQYF.

The CDR3 nucleotides are TGTGCCAGCAGCCAGGCAGGGGGCAGAAGAAACACCATATATTTT. Its translation is CASSQAGGRRNTIYF. The chain joins TRBV6-5 to TRBJ1-3; 8 nucleotides agree with TRBD1. CDR3 size: 15 residues. Germline CDR1 and CDR2: MNHEY and SVGAGI. V dropped 6 bases and J dropped 5; count of bases not matched to a gene: 9.

The chain employs TRBV9 and TRBJ2-1, with 9 bases fitting TRBD2. CDR1 is SGDLS and CDR2 is YYNGEE in the germline V gene. Germline trimming cut 0 bases from V and 7 bases from J; bases unmatched to any gene: 5. This CDR3 region has 15 residues. CDR3 in amino acids: CASSVEGLAGNEQFF. The CDR3 DNA follows: TGTGCCAGCAGCGTAGAGGGACTAGCAGGGAATGAGCAGTTCTTC.

The J gene is TRBJ1-1, the V gene TRBV10-1; no clear D. Between the trimmed V and J ends, which lost 3 bases and 8 bases, there was a span of 13 bases. The CDR3 is 13 residues long. Germline V lookup: CDR1 WNHNN, CDR2 SYGVQD (reference sequence). The CDR3 loop reads CASSESVGLEAFF. The CDR3 nucleotides read TGCGCCAGCAGTGAAAGTGTGGGTTTGGAAGCTTTCTTT.

As DNA, the CDR3 is TGTGCCAGCGGGGTGTCCTACAATGAGCAGTTCTTC. Translating gives CASGVSYNEQFF. V is TRBV28 and J is TRBJ2-1; D not resolved. Germline V gene sequence: CDR1 MDHEN, CDR2 SYDVKM. CDR3 size: 12 residues. V was cut by 8 bases and J by 1 base, with 6 bases left in between. Together with reference TRBV28 and TRBJ2-1, the CDR3 gives the full variable domain: DVKVTQSSRYLVKRTGEKVFLECVQDMDHENMFWYRQDPGLGLRLIYFSYDVKMKEKGDIPEGYSVSREKKERFSLILESASTNQTSMYLCASGVSYNEQFFGPGTRLTVL.

This clone was observed a single time. The gene calls are TRBV27 and TRBJ2-5, with D perhaps matching TRBD1 (6 bases). The germline V gene encodes CDR1 MNHEY and CDR2 SMNVEV (reference sequence). V was shortened by 4 bases and J by 2 bases, with 11 bases between the two germline ends. The CDR3 contains 14 residues. The CDR3 region has the DNA TGTGCCAGCAGTTACCAGGGGAGTCAAGAGACCCAGTACTTC. Translating gives CASSYQGSQETQYF.

The chain combines TRBV10-3 with TRBJ1-2; D uncertain. The CDR3 is 15 amino acids. With 3 bases removed from V and 0 bases from J, the gap between germline ends came to 11 bases. The V gene's germline CDR1 is ENHRY and CDR2 SYGVKD. The CDR3: CAISDGLIANYGYTF. CDR3 DNA: TGTGCCATCAGTGATGGGCTCATAGCTAACTATGGCTACACCTTC.

This chain connects TRBV5-8 to TRBJ1-5; D is uncertain. Deletions cut 2 bases from V and 5 bases from J, with 8 bases between. In germline, CDR1 is SGHTS, CDR2 YDEGEE. This CDR3 is 13 amino acids long. This CDR3 reads CASSLRLDQPQHF. Written as DNA, the CDR3 is TGTGCCAGCAGCTTAAGGTTGGATCAGCCCCAGCATTTT.

The V gene is TRBV27, the J gene TRBJ1-3; D call uncertain. CDR1 and CDR2 from the germline V gene are MNHEY and SMNVEV (reference sequence). Trimming removed 2 bases from V and 4 bases from J, with 6 bases in between. The CDR3 length is 13 residues. For the CDR3, the DNA is TGTGCCAGCAGTTTAGGGCGGGGAAACACCATATATTTT. This encodes CASSLGRGNTIYF.

The chain carries TRBV7-2 and TRBJ2-3; 7 bases align to TRBD2. The CDR3 covers 15 residues. V lost 2 bases and J lost 2; bases outside the gene matches: 4. Per the germline V gene, CDR1 is SGHTA and CDR2 is FQGNSA. CDR3 amino acids: CASSLTTSDTDTQYF. The CDR3 DNA follows: TGTGCCAGCAGCTTAACAACTAGCGACACAGATACGCAGTATTTT.

The genes are TRBV28 and TRBJ1-5; weak D call: TRBD1 (5 bases). CDR3 size: 16 residues. In germline, CDR1 is MDHEN, CDR2 SYDVKM. Trimming took 5 bases from V and 7 from J, leaving 21 bases between them. The CDR3, as DNA: TGTGCCAGCAGTCCACAGCCGGGACCCAAGGACCAGCCCCAGCATTTT. Protein sequence: CASSPQPGPKDQPQHF.

The rearrangement uses TRBV6-1 and TRBJ1-2, with 9 bases aligning to TRBD1. J was trimmed by 8 bases and V by 8 bases; bases with no gene match: 12. CDR1 and CDR2 from the germline V gene are MNHNS and SASEGT. CDR3 size: 14 residues. The CDR3, as DNA: TGTGCCAGCCTGGAGGACAGGGGACGGTACGGCTACACCTTC. This gives the protein CASLEDRGRYGYTF.

This chain joins TRBV7-9 and TRBJ2-5; D is unresolved. The CDR3 is made up of 14 amino acids. Germline CDR1 reads SEHNR; CDR2 reads FQNEAQ (reference sequence). V lost 1 base and J lost 5, with 11 bases in between. CDR3 region: CASSLGQPGETQYF. The CDR3 DNA sequence: TGTGCCAGCAGCTTAGGGCAACCCGGGGAGACCCAGTACTTC. Drawing the rest from reference TRBV7-9 and TRBJ2-5, the complete variable domain is DTGVSQNPRHKITKRGQNVTFRCDPISEHNRLYWYRQTLGQGPEFLTYFQNEAQLEKSRLLSDRFSAERPKGSFSTLEIQRTEQGDSAMYLCASSLGQPGETQYFGPGTRLLVL.

The chain recombines TRBV18 with TRBJ2-3; TRBD2 matches 8 bases. CDR3 size: 18 residues. Per the germline V gene, CDR1 is KGHSH and CDR2 is LQKENI. V was pared by 2 bases and J by 2 bases, with 12 bases of the junction left unmatched. CDR3 in DNA: TGTGCCAGCTCACCAACGGGGAGGCACGGGAGGGCCACAGATACGCAGTATTTT. Protein sequence: CASSPTGRHGRATDTQYF.

V is TRBV6-5 and J is TRBJ1-2, with a weak D call TRBD1 (6 bases). Germline values: CDR1 MNHEY, CDR2 SVGAGI. V was shortened by 2 bases and J by 2 bases, with 15 bases between the two germline ends. The CDR3 sequence is 16 residues long. As DNA, the CDR3 is TGTGCCAGCAGTTACAGGGGGACAAGAACCAACTATGGCTACACCTTC. This encodes CASSYRGTRTNYGYTF.

This clone was found a few times. The rearrangement uses TRBV5-1 and TRBJ1-1; D is ambiguous. Germline CDR1 is SGHRS and CDR2 is YFSETQ. V dropped 2 bases and J dropped 4 bases, with 9 bases sitting between them. The CDR3 loop spans 13 amino acids. DNA for the CDR3: TGCGCCAGCAGCTTAAGGACGGCCACTGAAGCTTTCTTT. Protein sequence: CASSLRTATEAFF.

The gene calls are TRBV29-1 and TRBJ2-7; D is uncertain. V dropped 6 bases and J dropped 5 bases, with 11 bases sitting between them. The CDR3 length is 11 residues. Per germline, CDR1 SQVTM and CDR2 ANQGSEA. The CDR3 DNA reads as TGCAGCGTCGGGTCTTTACACGAGCAGTACTTC. This gives the protein CSVGSLHEQYF.

The V gene is TRBV27, the J gene TRBJ2-1; D might be TRBD1 (8 bases). Germline V gene data show CDR1 as MNHEY and CDR2 as SMNVEV (reference sequence). V was clipped by 9 bases and J by 6 bases, with 24 bases between them. This CDR3 has 16 residues. CDR3 in DNA: TGTGCCAGTAGGGCAGGGGGCCTAGCGGAGCCCAATGAGCAGTTCTTC. It yields the protein CASRAGGLAEPNEQFF.

This clone has a single count. V is TRBV4-2 and J is TRBJ2-1; 14 bases align to TRBD2. The CDR3 is 20 amino acids. Germline CDR1 and CDR2: LGHNA and YNFKEQ. With V trimmed by 0 bases and J by 1 base, 8 bases remained unmatched. CDR3 residues: CASSQDVLRTSGRSYNEQFF. DNA for the CDR3: TGTGCCAGCAGCCAAGATGTATTAAGGACTAGCGGGAGGTCCTACAATGAGCAGTTCTTC.

The chain employs TRBV19 and TRBJ2-4; D not certain. Per the germline V gene, CDR1 is LNHDA and CDR2 is SQIVND (reference sequence). Trimming took 3 bases from V and 8 from J, leaving 14 bases between them. CDR3 length equals 14 residues. The chain's CDR3 is CASSMGGGVDIQYF. In DNA form, the CDR3 reads TGTGCCAGTAGTATGGGCGGTGGGGTAGACATTCAGTACTTC.

The chain uses TRBV11-3 and TRBJ2-2; no clear D. V lost 5 bases and J lost 6, with 16 bases in between. This CDR3 has 15 amino acids. Germline CDR1 is SGHNT and CDR2 is YENEEA. Here the CDR3 DNA reads TGTGCCAGCAGCACGGGTCCCCTTCCCCCCGGGGAGCTGTTTTTT. Amino acid sequence: CASSTGPLPPGELFF.

This rearrangement joins TRBV9 to TRBJ2-7; 7 bases fit TRBD2. The CDR3 runs to 15 residues. CDR1 is SGDLS and CDR2 is YYNGEE in the germline V gene. J gave up 0 bases and V 5 bases, and 8 bases lay outside the gene matches. CDR3: CASSEIAGPSYEQYF. As DNA, the CDR3 is TGTGCCAGCAGTGAGATAGCGGGCCCCTCCTACGAGCAGTACTTC.

The chain carries TRBV11-2 and TRBJ2-7; no clear D gene. V was clipped by 6 bases and J by 0 bases, with 9 bases between them. The germline CDR1 and CDR2 sequences are SGHAT and FQNNGV. This CDR3 comprises 13 residues. CDR3 bases: TGTGCCAGCAGACCGGAGCTCTCCTACGAGCAGTACTTC. Its protein is CASRPELSYEQYF.

The rearrangement uses TRBV2 and TRBJ2-1; tentatively, D is TRBD2 (5 bases). The CDR3 runs 14 residues. Germline values: CDR1 SNHLY, CDR2 FYNNEI. Trimming removed 3 bases from V and 7 bases from J, with 13 bases in between. The chain's CDR3 is CASSEGAVGNEQFF. Here the CDR3 DNA reads TGTGCCAGCAGTGAGGGAGCTGTCGGGAATGAGCAGTTCTTC.